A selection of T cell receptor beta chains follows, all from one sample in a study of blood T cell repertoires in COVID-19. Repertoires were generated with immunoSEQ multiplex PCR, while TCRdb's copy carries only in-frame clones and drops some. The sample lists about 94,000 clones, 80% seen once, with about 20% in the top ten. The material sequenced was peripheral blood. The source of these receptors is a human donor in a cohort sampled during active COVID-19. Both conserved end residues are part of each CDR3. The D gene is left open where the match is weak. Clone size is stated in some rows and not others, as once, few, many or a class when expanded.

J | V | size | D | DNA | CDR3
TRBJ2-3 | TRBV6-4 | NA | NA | TGTGCCAGCAGAGGACGGGACACAGATACGCAGTATTTT | CASRGRDTDTQYF
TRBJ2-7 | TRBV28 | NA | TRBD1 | TGTGCCAGCAGCACAGACAGGGTCGGGATCGCCTACGAGCAGTACTTC | CASSTDRVGIAYEQYF
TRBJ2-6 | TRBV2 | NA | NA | TGTGCCAGCAGTCTTGGGGCCAACGTCCTGACTTTC | CASSLGANVLTF
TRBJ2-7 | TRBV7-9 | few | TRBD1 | TGTGCCAGCAGCTACCGGGACAGGGTTCGGGAGCAGTACTTC | CASSYRDRVREQYF
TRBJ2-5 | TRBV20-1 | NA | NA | TGCAGTGCTGGACTGGGTGAGACCCAGTACTTC | CSAGLGETQYF
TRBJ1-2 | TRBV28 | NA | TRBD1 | TGTGCCAGCAGGTCCGGACAGGGATCCTATGGCTACACCTTC | CASRSGQGSYGYTF
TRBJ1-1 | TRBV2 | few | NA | TGTGCCAGCAGCCCCCTCACTGAAGCTTTCTTT | CASSPLTEAFF
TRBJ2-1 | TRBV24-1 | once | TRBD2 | TGTGCCACCAGTGGGACTAGCAGAGGCTCCTACAATGAGCAGTTCTTC | CATSGTSRGSYNEQFF
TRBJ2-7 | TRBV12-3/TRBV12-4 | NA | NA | TGTGCCAGCAGTTTAGGCAGCTACGAGCAGTACTTC | CASSLGSYEQYF
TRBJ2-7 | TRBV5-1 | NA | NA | TGCGCCAGCAGCTTAAGTCCGCGGACTTACGAGCAGTACTTC | CASSLSPRTYEQYF
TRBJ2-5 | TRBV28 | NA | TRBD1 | TGTGCCAGCAGTTCTGCTGGACAGGGCCAAGAGACCCAGTACTTC | CASSSAGQGQETQYF
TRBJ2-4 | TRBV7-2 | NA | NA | TGTGCCAGCAGACCTAAACTAGCCAAAAACATTCAGTACTTC | CASRPKLAKNIQYF
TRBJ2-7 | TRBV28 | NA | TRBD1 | TGTGCCAGCAGTCAACCCGGGACAGGGTCCTACGAGCAGTACTTC | CASSQPGTGSYEQYF
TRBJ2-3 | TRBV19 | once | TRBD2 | TGTGCCAGTAGTAAGCTAATTAGTAGCGGGACCACAGATACGCAGTATTTT | CASSKLISSGTTDTQYF
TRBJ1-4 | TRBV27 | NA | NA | TGTGCCAGCAGTTTACCAGGGAGGGGTGAAAAACTGTTTTTT | CASSLPGRGEKLFF
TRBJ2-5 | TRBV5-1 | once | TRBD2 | TGCGCCAGCAGCTCGGGAGGGGTACAAGAGGCCCAGTACTTC | CASSSGGVQEAQYF
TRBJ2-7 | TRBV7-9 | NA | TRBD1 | TGTGCCAGCAGCTTAGGGGGACAGTTCTACGAGCAGTACTTC | CASSLGGQFYEQYF
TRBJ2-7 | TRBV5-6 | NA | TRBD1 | TGTGCCAGCAGCCGGATGGGACAGGGCTTTCTCCACGAGCAGTACTTC | CASSRMGQGFLHEQYF
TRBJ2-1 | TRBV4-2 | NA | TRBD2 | TGTGCCAGCAGCCCGATGGGGACTAGCGGGACCTACAATGAGCAGTTCTTC | CASSPMGTSGTYNEQFF
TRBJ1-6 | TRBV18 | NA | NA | TGTGCCAGCTCACTCCATCAGGGTTCACCCCTCCACTTT | CASSLHQGSPLHF